A single sample gave rise to the 25 T cell receptor beta chains below, sequenced in a study of blood T cell repertoires in COVID-19. The table came from immunoSEQ multiplex PCR; TCRdb's copy has only in-frame clones and leaves some out. The data contain some 180,000 clones, around 80% of them singletons. Sequencing used PBMCs or T cells enriched from blood (not recorded which). All receptors come from a man aged 55 to 70 who had been exposed to COVID-19.

The chain combines TRBV27 with TRBJ1-2; 8 nucleotides agree with TRBD1. CDR1 is MNHEY, CDR2 SMNVEV, per germline (reference sequence). With 6 bases clipped from V and 5 bases from J, the junction kept 2 bases outside the gene matches. The CDR3 runs 12 residues. CDR3 residues: CASRGQGYGYTF. The CDR3 DNA follows: TGTGCCAGCAGAGGACAGGGATATGGCTACACCTTC.

The V gene is TRBV12-3 or TRBV12-4, the J gene TRBJ1-2; 8 nucleotides match TRBD1. After removal of 6 bases from V and 7 bases from J, the junction contained 7 bases not matched to a gene. The length of the CDR3 is 13 residues. The CDR3 DNA is TGTGCCAGCAGATGGGCCGGGACAGGTGGCTACACCTTC. Residues: CASRWAGTGGYTF.

The chain has TRBV7-8 and TRBJ2-1, with no clear D. This CDR3 spans 13 amino acids. The V end lost 0 bases, the J end lost 9 bases, and 9 bases lay between the germline ends. Germline V gene sequence: CDR1 SGHVS, CDR2 FQNEAQ. The CDR3, as DNA: TGTGCCAGCAGCTTAGCGAGTTATGGTGAGCAGTTCTTC. The encoded protein is CASSLASYGEQFF.

This clone was found a few times. V gene TRBV6-6 combines with J gene TRBJ1-4; D gene ambiguous. The CDR3 length is 14 residues. Per the germline V gene, CDR1 is MNHNY and CDR2 is SVGAGI (reference sequence). V was clipped by 6 bases and J by 4 bases, with 12 bases between them. The DNA of the CDR3 is TGTGCCAGCAGAGACTGGGGAGGTAATGAAAAACTGTTTTTT. Protein product: CASRDWGGNEKLFF.

The chain links TRBV5-1 to TRBJ2-1; D perhaps matches TRBD1 (6 bases). The germline V gene encodes CDR1 SGHRS and CDR2 YFSETQ. The CDR3 runs 19 residues. V was pared by 5 bases and J by 0 bases, with 24 bases between. The chain's CDR3 is CASRLDQGYALSSYNEQFF. CDR3 bases: TGCGCCAGCAGGTTAGATCAGGGGTACGCCTTGAGCTCCTACAATGAGCAGTTCTTC.

The V and J genes are TRBV5-1 and TRBJ2-1, with no clear D. With 1 base removed from V and 0 bases from J, the gap between germline ends came to 8 bases. Germline-derived CDR1 and CDR2 are SGHRS and YFSETQ. CDR3 length: 15 amino acids. The CDR3 DNA reads as TGCGCCAGCAGCTTGCCGAGCATCTCCTACAATGAGCAGTTCTTC. It is translated as CASSLPSISYNEQFF.

This clone was counted between two and nine times. V usage is TRBV6-5 and J usage is TRBJ1-1, with D hard to call. Trimming left V 4 bases short and J 2 bases short, with 5 bases between. Per the germline V gene, CDR1 is MNHEY and CDR2 is SVGAGI. The CDR3 is 12 amino acids. CDR3 sequence (DNA): TGTGCCAGCAGTTCCGTTAACACTGAAGCTTTCTTT. Its translation is CASSSVNTEAFF.

This clone has just a few counts. V gene TRBV6-4 combines with J gene TRBJ2-2, with 7 bases identical to TRBD1. Germline CDR1 and CDR2: MRHNA and SNTAGT. The CDR3 consists of 16 residues. V shed 5 bases and J 1 base; nucleotides not matched to a gene: 7. The CDR3 spells CASSYSGGRNTGELFF. The CDR3 DNA reads TGTGCCAGCAGTTATTCAGGGGGTAGGAACACCGGGGAGCTGTTTTTT.

The rearrangement joins TRBV19 to TRBJ2-2; 10 nucleotides agree with TRBD2. V shed 3 bases and J 3 bases; nucleotides not matched to a gene: 1. The germline V gene has CDR1 LNHDA and CDR2 SQIVND (reference sequence). The CDR3 loop spans 15 amino acids. DNA of the CDR3: TGTGCCAGTAGTATCCTAGCGGGAGACACCGGGGAGCTGTTTTTT. This encodes CASSILAGDTGELFF.

The chain recombines TRBV11-2 with TRBJ2-1; 10 positions match TRBD2. V was pared by 5 bases and J by 9 bases, with 13 bases of the junction left unmatched. In germline, CDR1 is SGHAT, CDR2 FQNNGV. The CDR3 spans 16 residues. Here the CDR3 DNA reads TGTGCCAGCAGCCCCACCCCAGCGGGAGGGCGGGGTGAGCAGTTCTTC. Translation: CASSPTPAGGRGEQFF.

This rearrangement joins TRBV6-1 to TRBJ2-1; possibly TRBD2 for D (5 bases). CDR3 size: 15 residues. Germline V gives CDR1 MNHNS, CDR2 SASEGT. Deletions cut 2 bases from V and 9 bases from J, with 17 bases between. CDR3 coding DNA: TGTGCCAGCAGTGAAACTCCGGTAGCGATGGGTGAGCAGTTCTTC. Its protein product is CASSETPVAMGEQFF.

The chain combines TRBV10-3 with TRBJ2-1; 9 positions agree with TRBD2. The CDR3 is 18 residues long. CDR1 ENHRY and CDR2 SYGVKD come from the germline V gene. The V segment lost 0 bases and the J segment 3 bases; nucleotides outside the gene matches: 9. CDR3 in DNA: TGTGCCATCAGTGAGTCGGATAGCGGGAGCACCCTCTACAATGAGCAGTTCTTC. Its protein product is CAISESDSGSTLYNEQFF.

A few counts support this clone. This chain uses TRBV7-8 with TRBJ1-5; D gene unclear. The CDR3 consists of 14 residues. V was shortened by 2 bases and J by 5 bases, with 10 bases between the two germline ends. CDR1 is SGHVS, CDR2 FQNEAQ, per germline. The CDR3 loop is CASSLFENDQPQHF. DNA of the CDR3: TGTGCCAGCAGCTTATTCGAGAATGATCAGCCCCAGCATTTT.

CDR3 region: CASSPGRLNNEQFF. In DNA, the CDR3 is TGTGCCAGCAGCCCTGGGAGACTCAACAATGAGCAGTTCTTC. V is TRBV7-2 and J is TRBJ2-1; TRBD2 might be the D (5 bases). The CDR3 spans 14 residues. V was cut by 5 bases and J by 5 bases, with 13 bases left in between. CDR1 and CDR2 (germline): SGHTA, FQGNSA.

The rearrangement uses TRBV7-8 and TRBJ1-5; 7 bases map to TRBD1. Germline lookup yields CDR1 SGHVS and CDR2 FQNEAQ. The CDR3 is 16 amino acids. The junction had 9 bases not matched to a gene; V was cut back by 1 base and J by 6 bases. CDR3 DNA: TGTGCCAGCAGCTTAGGTGACACAGGGGTAGCTCAGCCCCAGCATTTT. Translating gives CASSLGDTGVAQPQHF.

V is TRBV6-5 and J is TRBJ2-1, with unresolved D. Germline lookup yields CDR1 MNHEY and CDR2 SVGAGI. The CDR3 loop spans 12 amino acids. V gave up 6 bases and J gave up 9 bases, with 12 bases separating them. CDR3 in amino acids: CASRLPAGEQFF. The CDR3 region has the DNA TGTGCCAGCAGGCTTCCGGCAGGTGAGCAGTTCTTC.

This clone has a single count. The V gene is TRBV9, the J gene TRBJ2-1; D possibly corresponds to TRBD2 (6 bases). CDR3 length: 13 amino acids. Trimming cost V 2 bases and J 9 bases, with 12 bases left between them. Germline V lookup: CDR1 SGDLS, CDR2 YYNGEE. CDR3 DNA: TGTGCCAGCAGCGTGAGGGAGGCTGGTGAGCAGTTCTTC. It specifies CASSVREAGEQFF.

The chain has TRBV19 and TRBJ2-5; the D gene is possibly TRBD2 (5 bases). The CDR3 has 15 residues. Germline CDR1 reads LNHDA; CDR2 reads SQIVND (reference sequence). Trimming left V 1 base short and J 5 bases short, with 14 bases between. CDR3 residues: CASSIAPERRETQYF. The CDR3 DNA is TGTGCCAGTAGTATAGCCCCGGAGAGGAGGGAGACCCAGTACTTC.

The V gene is TRBV5-1, the J gene TRBJ2-1; the match to TRBD1 covers 7 bases. Trimming cost V 3 bases and J 4 bases; bases outside gene matches: 1. The germline V gene has CDR1 SGHRS and CDR2 YFSETQ. This CDR3 region has 13 residues. CDR3 bases: TGCGCCAGCAGCTGGACAGGATACAATGAGCAGTTCTTC. It specifies CASSWTGYNEQFF.

The J gene is TRBJ1-2, the V gene TRBV29-1, with 7 nucleotides matching TRBD1. Trimming took 8 bases from V and 2 from J; bases not matched to a gene: 5. The CDR3 is 12 amino acids. The germline V gene encodes CDR1 SQVTM and CDR2 ANQGSEA. CDR3 loop: CSSRDSNYGYTF. The CDR3 DNA reads TGCAGCTCACGGGACAGCAACTATGGCTACACCTTC.

V is TRBV11-3 and J is TRBJ2-2; D unclear. Germline V CDR1 and CDR2: SGHNT, YENEEA. Trimming stripped 5 bases from V and 4 bases from J, with 14 bases between. CDR3 length: 15 residues. The CDR3 reads CASSPPRFSTGELFF. CDR3 sequence (DNA): TGTGCCAGCAGCCCACCGCGGTTTAGCACCGGGGAGCTGTTTTTT. The whole variable domain, filled in from reference TRBV11-3 and TRBJ2-2, reads EAGVVQSPRYKIIEKKQPVAFWCNPISGHNTLYWYLQNLGQGPELLIRYENEEAVDDSQLPKDRFSAERLKGVDSTLKIQPAELGDSAVYLCASSPPRFSTGELFFGEGSRLTVL.

This chain uses TRBV11-2 with TRBJ2-7; D perhaps matches TRBD1 (5 bases). V was clipped by 7 bases and J by 6 bases, with 22 bases between them. Germline CDR1 is SGHAT and CDR2 is FQNNGV. The CDR3 has 15 amino acids. The CDR3 sequence: CASTQEGVRVREQYF. CDR3 in DNA: TGTGCCAGCACCCAAGAAGGGGTACGAGTCCGCGAGCAGTACTTC. Full variable domain (missing parts from reference TRBV11-2 and TRBJ2-7): EAGVAQSPRYKIIEKRQSVAFWCNPISGHATLYWYQQILGQGPKLLIQFQNNGVVDDSQLPKDRFSAERLKGVDSTLKIQPAKLEDSAVYLCASTQEGVRVREQYFGPGTRLTVT.

The chain couples TRBV6-2 or TRBV6-3 to TRBJ1-5; D call uncertain. CDR1 and CDR2 (germline): MNHEY, SVGEGT. V lost 2 bases and J lost 11, with 10 bases in between. The CDR3 has 12 residues. The CDR3 sequence is CASSYPQYSQHF. CDR3 bases: TGTGCCAGCAGTTACCCTCAGTATTCCCAGCATTTT.

The J gene is TRBJ2-5, the V gene TRBV29-1; D remains unclear. Germline lookup yields CDR1 SQVTM and CDR2 ANQGSEA. V dropped 2 bases and J dropped 1 base, with 8 bases sitting between them. The CDR3 spans 13 residues. CDR3 DNA: TGCAGCGTTGAACTAGTTATCCAAGAGACCCAGTACTTC. Its translation is CSVELVIQETQYF.

This sequence joins TRBV7-3 and TRBJ2-3; tentatively, D is TRBD2 (6 bases). Germline V lookup: CDR1 SGHTA, CDR2 FQGTGA. Trimming pared 5 bases from V and 12 bases from J, leaving 21 bases between. This CDR3 is built from 14 residues. The CDR3 nucleotides are TGTGCCAGCAGCCCCTCCCTCCAACCCGGGGGACAGTATTTT. It encodes CASSPSLQPGGQYF. The full variable domain, its missing parts supplied by reference TRBV7-3 and TRBJ2-3, is GAGVSQTPSNKVTEKGKYVELRCDPISGHTALYWYRQSLGQGPEFLIYFQGTGAADDSGLPNDRFFAVRPEGSVSTLKIQRTERGDSAVYLCASSPSLQPGGQYFGPGTRLTVL.